Given below is one TCR beta chain in context. The data derive from a study of blood T cell repertoires in COVID-19. Produced via immunoSEQ multiplex PCR; TCRdb's table is partial and in-frame only. The sample includes over 200,000 clones, about 87% seen only once; the top ten take under 3.5%. Seattle patients were enrolled during active infection and followed longitudinally. V lost 5 bases, J lost 7 bases, and 17 bases lay in between. The germline V gene has CDR1 SNHLY and CDR2 FYNNEI. This CDR3 is 14 amino acids long. The TCR originated in a man aged 30 to 39 with COVID-19, enrolled during active disease. The sequencing input was peripheral blood. The chain recombines TRBV2 with TRBJ1-2, with TRBD1 as a possible D gene (5 bases). CDR3 sequence: CASSQGPLYGGYTF. The CDR3 DNA sequence: TGTGCCAGCAGTCAGGGCCCTCTGTATGGTGGCTACACCTTC.